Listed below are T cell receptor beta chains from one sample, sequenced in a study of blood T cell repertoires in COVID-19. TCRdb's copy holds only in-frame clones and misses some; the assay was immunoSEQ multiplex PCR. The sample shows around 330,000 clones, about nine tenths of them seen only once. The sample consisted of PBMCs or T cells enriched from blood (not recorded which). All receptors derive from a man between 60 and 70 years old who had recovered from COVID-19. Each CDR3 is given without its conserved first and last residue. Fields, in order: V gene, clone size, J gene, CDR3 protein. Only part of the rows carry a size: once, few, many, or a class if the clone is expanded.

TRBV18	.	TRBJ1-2	ASSPRQMYRGDYGYT
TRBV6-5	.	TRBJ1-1	ASGAANTEAF
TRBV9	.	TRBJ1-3	ASSVASGLLSGNTIY
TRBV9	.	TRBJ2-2	ASSVPRTGELF
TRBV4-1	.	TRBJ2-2	ASRLRLAANTGELF
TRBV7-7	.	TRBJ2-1	ASSENRGSYNEQF
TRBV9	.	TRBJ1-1	ASSGGDAEAF
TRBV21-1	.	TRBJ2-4	ASSRTVLAKNIQY
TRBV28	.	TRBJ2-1	ASSLSGSGGNEQF
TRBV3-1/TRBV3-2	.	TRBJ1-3	ASSPMSSGNTIY
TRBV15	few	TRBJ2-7	ATSPRARGYEQY
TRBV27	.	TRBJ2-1	ASRRPPGLRQDNEQF
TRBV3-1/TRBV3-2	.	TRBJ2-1	ASSQPGTFHNEQF
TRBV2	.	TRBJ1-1	ASGGGPPGTEAF
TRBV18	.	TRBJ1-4	ASSPSSTNEKLF
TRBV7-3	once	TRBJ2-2	ASSLNPRTRSGELF
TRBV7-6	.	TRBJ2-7	ASSQGGGGFGEQY
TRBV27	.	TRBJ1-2	ASSLSSGRHGYT
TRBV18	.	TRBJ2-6	ASSPYWDRGYLSGANVLT
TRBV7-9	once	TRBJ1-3	ASSLAWFVEESGNTIY
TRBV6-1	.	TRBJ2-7	ASSEASGRVVYEQY
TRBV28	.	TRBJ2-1	ASSTTTGQGPL
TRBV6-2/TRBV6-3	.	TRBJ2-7	ASSYRGYEQY
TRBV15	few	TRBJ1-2	ATSDRSGGQGPYGYT
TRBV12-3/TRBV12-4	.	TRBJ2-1	ASTKTSNEQF
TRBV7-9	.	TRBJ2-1	ASSLGLGDSSYNEQF
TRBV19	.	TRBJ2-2	AGQRGNTGELF
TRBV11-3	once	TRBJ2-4	ASSSRGQGGSKNIQY
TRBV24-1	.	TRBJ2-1	ATSDVGLAGGSVNEQF
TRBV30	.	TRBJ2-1	AWAPGTDTYNEQF
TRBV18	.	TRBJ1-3	ASSPAGSGNTIY
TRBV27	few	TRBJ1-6	ASSSTGMGSPLH
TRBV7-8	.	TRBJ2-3	ASSEGQTISTDTQY
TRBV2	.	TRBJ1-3	ASSAQGTGNTIY
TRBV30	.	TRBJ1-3	AWLRKGEGGNTIY
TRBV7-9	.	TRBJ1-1	ASLGQQNTEAF
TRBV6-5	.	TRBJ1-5	ASSHRGQGPQPQH
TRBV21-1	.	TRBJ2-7	ASPDPGQGSYEQY
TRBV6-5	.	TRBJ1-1	ASGHPPGDGTEAF
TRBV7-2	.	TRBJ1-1	ASSLPGQGNTEAF
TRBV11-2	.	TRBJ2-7	ASSQDRGQWYEQY
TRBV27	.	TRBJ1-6	ASRTGREISPLH
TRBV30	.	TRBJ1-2	AWSVGGGYGYT
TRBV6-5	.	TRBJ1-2	ASSYDRVRGYT
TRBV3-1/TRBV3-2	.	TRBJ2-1	ASSHRGGLGNEQF
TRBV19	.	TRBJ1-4	ASSTAGGVWEKLF
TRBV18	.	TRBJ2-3	ASSPQLAGGSDTQY
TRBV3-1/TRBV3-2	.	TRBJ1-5	ASSQAISNQPQH
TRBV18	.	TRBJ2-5	ASSPGLQETQY
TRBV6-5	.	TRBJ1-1	ASTKRIGVQEAF
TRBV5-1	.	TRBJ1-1	ASRVGGVNTEAF
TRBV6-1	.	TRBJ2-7	ASSERRGGAPSYEQY
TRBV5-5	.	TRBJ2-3	ASSPLAGSNTQY
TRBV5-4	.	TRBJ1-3	ASSQAGGNTIY
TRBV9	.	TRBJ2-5	ASSVGVYSAGKETQY
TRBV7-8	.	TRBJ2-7	ASSLSGVRGEQY
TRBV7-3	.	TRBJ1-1	ASSQTGGEAF